Included here is one T cell receptor (beta chain) sequence, with context. The antigen remains unidentified. The method was immunoSEQ multiplex PCR; TCRdb's version includes in-frame clones alone and lacks a portion of them. The sample records 30,000 to 40,000 clones, around 86% being singletons. The sample belongs to a study of T cells in narcolepsy. Study-wide background: Donors had narcolepsy type 1 or type 2, or were healthy controls.

General study findings and limits: Same-patient CSF and blood CD4+ T cell clonotypes included HCRT-specific and TRIB2-specific autoreactive ones. Blood of same and different patients, but not healthy controls, reportedly held recurring autoreactive clonotypes.

The CDR3 loop spans 16 amino acids. The germline gives CDR1 SGHTA, CDR2 FQGNSA. V gave up 0 bases and J gave up 2 bases, with 11 bases separating them. Sample: CD45RA- memory CD4+ T cells from PBMCs. V is TRBV7-2 and J is TRBJ1-3, with D unclear. The TCR originated in a human donor with narcolepsy. In nucleotides, the CDR3 is TGTGCCAGCAGCTTAGCCGAGGGAGCAACTGGAAACACCATATATTTT. Its protein is CASSLAEGATGNTIYF.